These 30 T cell receptor beta chains originate from one sample sequenced in a study of control samples from healthy donors and cancer patients. Measured with immunoSEQ multiplex PCR; TCRdb has only the in-frame clones, and not every one. The table lists roughly 130,000 clones, approximately 90% of them singletons. Sequenced material: blood. These receptors were collected from a man over 45 in good health.

This clone was seen once. The genes are TRBV6-5 and TRBJ2-2, with 9 bases identical to TRBD1. CDR3 size: 15 residues. CDR1 and CDR2 from the germline V gene are MNHEY and SVGAGI. V shed 2 bases and J 7 bases; nucleotides not matched to a gene: 5. CDR3 sequence reads: CASSYATGGHGELFF. The CDR3 coding sequence is TGTGCCAGCAGTTACGCGACAGGGGGACACGGGGAGCTGTTTTTT.

The chain employs TRBV14 and TRBJ2-5; 8 positions match TRBD2. CDR1 is SGHDN, CDR2 FVKESK, per germline. V shed 3 bases, J shed 5 bases, and the junction held 14 bases outside the gene matches. CDR3 length: 17 residues. CDR3 residues: CASSHRPPGGPLETQYF. In DNA form, the CDR3 reads TGTGCCAGCAGCCACCGCCCGCCGGGGGGGCCTTTGGAGACCCAGTACTTC.

The CDR3 here is CASKRDRPSYEQYF. CDR3 DNA sequence: TGTGCCAGCAAACGGGACAGGCCATCCTACGAGCAGTACTTC. J is TRBJ2-7 and V is TRBV11-2; 8 bases match TRBD1. CDR1 is SGHAT and CDR2 is FQNNGV in the germline V gene. CDR3 length equals 14 residues. The V and J ends lost 7 bases and 1 base, in that order; junction bases with no gene match: 6.

This rearrangement joins TRBV19 to TRBJ1-5, with 9 bases fitting TRBD1. CDR1 LNHDA and CDR2 SQIVND come from the germline V gene (reference sequence). Trimming removed 4 bases from V and 6 bases from J; junction bases left unmatched: 7. The CDR3 has 15 amino acids. This CDR3 reads CASSTNRGQVQPQHF. DNA for the CDR3: TGTGCCAGTAGTACAAACAGGGGGCAGGTTCAGCCCCAGCATTTT. Full variable domain (rest looked up from reference TRBV19 and TRBJ1-5): DGGITQSPKYLFRKEGQNVTLSCEQNLNHDAMYWYRQDPGQGLRLIYYSQIVNDFQKGDIAEGYSVSREKKESFPLTVTSAQKNPTAFYLCASSTNRGQVQPQHFGDGTRLSIL.

The chain uses TRBV5-6 and TRBJ2-1; 7 bases are a match to TRBD1. V was clipped by 3 bases and J by 5 bases; unmatched bases: 2. Germline V CDR1 and CDR2: SGHDT, YYEEEE. The CDR3 spans 13 residues. CDR3 protein: CASSWGQHNEQFF. CDR3 sequence (DNA): TGTGCCAGCAGCTGGGGACAGCACAATGAGCAGTTCTTC.

The rearrangement joins TRBV25-1 to TRBJ1-2; no clear D gene. V was pared by 1 base and J by 1 base, with 7 bases between. The CDR3 sequence is 14 residues long. Looked up from germline, CDR1 is MGHDK and CDR2 is SYGVNS. CDR3 protein: CASSESTDNYGYTF. CDR3 in DNA: TGTGCCAGCAGTGAATCTACGGATAACTATGGCTACACCTTC.

This clone was found a few times. V usage is TRBV5-1 and J usage is TRBJ2-3; the match to TRBD2 covers 11 bases. Germline CDR1 is SGHRS and CDR2 is YFSETQ. V lost 4 bases and J lost 0; bases outside the gene matches: 10. The length of the CDR3 is 18 residues. Written as DNA, the CDR3 is TGCGCCAGCAGCGCTACCCTAGCGGGGGGAATTAGCACAGATACGCAGTATTTT. Its translation: CASSATLAGGISTDTQYF.

This chain joins TRBV7-9 and TRBJ1-4; possible D gene TRBD1, 5 bases. V dropped 4 bases and J dropped 11 bases, with 17 bases sitting between them. CDR3 length equals 14 residues. Germline V CDR1 and CDR2: SEHNR, FQNEAQ (reference sequence). As DNA, the CDR3 is TGTGCCAGCAGCTCGCAAGCCGGGGCTCTTAAACTGTTTTTT. Translation gives CASSSQAGALKLFF.

V gene TRBV7-9 combines with J gene TRBJ1-3; D remains ambiguous. Trimming left V 0 bases short and J 0 bases short, with 6 bases between. Germline values: CDR1 SEHNR, CDR2 FQNEAQ (reference sequence). The CDR3 extends over 15 amino acids. This CDR3 reads CASSLAGGSGNTIYF. The DNA for the CDR3 is TGTGCCAGCAGCTTAGCGGGCGGCTCTGGAAACACCATATATTTT.

The J gene is TRBJ1-1, the V gene TRBV5-1; weak D call: TRBD1 (5 bases). CDR1 and CDR2 (germline): SGHRS, YFSETQ. The CDR3 sequence is 13 residues long. V was pared by 5 bases and J by 7 bases, with 15 bases between. CDR3 sequence reads: CASRSEQGIEAFF. For the CDR3, the DNA is TGCGCCAGCAGGTCGGAGCAGGGAATTGAAGCTTTCTTT.

This clone was detected only a few times. V and J are TRBV14 and TRBJ2-3, with 8 bases that match TRBD1. J gave up 5 bases and V 3 bases, and 4 bases lay outside the gene matches. The CDR3 runs 14 residues. CDR1 and CDR2 from the germline V gene are SGHDN and FVKESK. The CDR3 DNA reads TGTGCCAGCAGCCACAGGGGGCGAGTAGATACGCAGTATTTT. Translating it yields CASSHRGRVDTQYF.

V usage is TRBV12-3 or TRBV12-4 and J usage is TRBJ2-3; D ambiguous. V was pared by 5 bases and J by 5 bases, with 8 bases between. There are 12 residues in the CDR3. CDR3 amino acids: CASSLPRDTQYF. The CDR3 region has the DNA TGTGCCAGCAGTCTTCCCCGAGATACGCAGTATTTT.

This chain joins TRBV2 and TRBJ2-1; 12 positions match TRBD2. V lost 2 bases, J lost 3 bases, and 8 bases stayed unmatched. This CDR3 is built from 18 residues. The germline CDR1 and CDR2 sequences are SNHLY and FYNNEI. The CDR3: CASSERRLAGANYNEQFF. The CDR3 nucleotides read TGTGCCAGCAGTGAACGAAGACTAGCGGGGGCCAACTACAATGAGCAGTTCTTC.

This chain's CDR3 is CASSRPGQGMDEAFF. The DNA for the CDR3 is TGCGCCAGCAGTCGCCCGGGACAGGGAATGGATGAAGCTTTCTTT. V usage is TRBV5-1 and J usage is TRBJ1-1, with 9 bases matching TRBD1. V lost 5 bases, J lost 7 bases, and 12 bases stayed unmatched. The CDR3 contains 15 residues. Per the germline V gene, CDR1 is SGHRS and CDR2 is YFSETQ.

The chain joins TRBV7-8 to TRBJ2-1, with 13 bases matching TRBD2. CDR1 is SGHVS, CDR2 FQNEAQ, per germline. The CDR3 extends over 17 amino acids. The trim removed 3 bases at V and 7 bases at J, leaving 9 bases unmatched. The CDR3 loop reads CASSFTSGGALGNEQFF. The DNA for the CDR3 is TGTGCCAGCAGCTTCACTAGCGGGGGGGCCTTGGGGAATGAGCAGTTCTTC.

V and J are TRBV9 and TRBJ1-6; D is perhaps TRBD1 (5 bases). Per germline, CDR1 SGDLS and CDR2 YYNGEE. This CDR3 has 14 amino acids. V was clipped by 7 bases and J by 10 bases, with 18 bases between them. The DNA of the CDR3 is TGTGCCAGCGGGGACGGTGCTTCAGGCTCACCCCTCCACTTT. Its protein is CASGDGASGSPLHF.

The gene calls are TRBV9 and TRBJ1-1; D remains ambiguous. The germline gives CDR1 SGDLS, CDR2 YYNGEE. The CDR3 contains 14 residues. The germline V and J ends were trimmed by 0 bases and 1 base, with 7 bases remaining between them. The CDR3, as DNA: TGTGCCAGCAGCGTAGGCTATCAGAACACTGAAGCTTTCTTT. It specifies CASSVGYQNTEAFF.

The chain recombines TRBV19 with TRBJ2-2, with D perhaps TRBD2 (5 bases). The CDR3 is made up of 12 amino acids. Trimming took off 7 bases at V and 7 bases at J, with 10 bases between the two ends. The germline gives CDR1 LNHDA, CDR2 SQIVND (reference sequence). This chain's CDR3 is CASTDYVGELFF. CDR3 nucleotide sequence: TGTGCCAGTACCGACTATGTCGGGGAGCTGTTTTTT. Full variable domain (remainder filled in from reference TRBV19 and TRBJ2-2): DGGITQSPKYLFRKEGQNVTLSCEQNLNHDAMYWYRQDPGQGLRLIYYSQIVNDFQKGDIAEGYSVSREKKESFPLTVTSAQKNPTAFYLCASTDYVGELFFGEGSRLTVL.

The V and J genes are TRBV5-6 and TRBJ1-2; D is perhaps TRBD1 (6 bases). The CDR3 contains 13 residues. In germline, CDR1 is SGHDT, CDR2 YYEEEE. V was shortened by 4 bases and J by 7 bases, with 14 bases between the two germline ends. The CDR3 region is CASSKVQGGGYTF. In nucleotides, the CDR3 is TGTGCCAGCAGCAAGGTACAGGGTGGTGGCTACACCTTC.

CDR3 loop: CASSLTLGRRISQETQYF. In DNA form, the CDR3 reads TGTGCCAGCAGTTTAACTTTAGGTCGAAGGATTTCACAAGAGACCCAGTACTTC. The chain has TRBV28 and TRBJ2-5, with D unclear. Trimming pared 2 bases from V and 2 bases from J, leaving 21 bases between. Per the germline V gene, CDR1 is MDHEN and CDR2 is SYDVKM. The CDR3 runs 18 residues.

The chain uses TRBV29-1 and TRBJ2-5; unclear D gene. V was shortened by 4 bases and J by 3 bases, with 12 bases between the two germline ends. This CDR3 region has 13 residues. Germline V gene sequence: CDR1 SQVTM, CDR2 ANQGSEA. The CDR3 spells CSVAEHVEETQYF. The CDR3 coding sequence is TGCAGCGTTGCCGAACATGTCGAAGAGACCCAGTACTTC.

The chain combines TRBV6-5 with TRBJ1-1; D is uncertain. V lost 8 bases and J 3 bases, leaving 10 bases between the germline ends. This CDR3 spans 12 amino acids. Germline V gene sequence: CDR1 MNHEY, CDR2 SVGAGI. CDR3 nucleotides: TGTGCCAGCGTTGGGCGTTACACTGAAGCTTTCTTT. Its translation is CASVGRYTEAFF.

The chain employs TRBV19 and TRBJ1-1; D remains unclear. V lost 6 bases, J lost 5 bases, and 7 bases lay in between. The V gene's germline CDR1 is LNHDA and CDR2 SQIVND (reference sequence). The CDR3 totals 11 residues. CDR3 sequence: CASRGWTEAFF. For the CDR3, the DNA is TGTGCCAGTAGGGGTTGGACTGAAGCTTTCTTT. Filled out from reference TRBV19 and TRBJ1-1, the complete variable domain reads DGGITQSPKYLFRKEGQNVTLSCEQNLNHDAMYWYRQDPGQGLRLIYYSQIVNDFQKGDIAEGYSVSREKKESFPLTVTSAQKNPTAFYLCASRGWTEAFFGQGTRLTVV.

The sample holds one count of this clone. The rearrangement joins TRBV6-6 to TRBJ2-7; TRBD2 aligns across 7 bases. Trimming took 0 bases from V and 4 from J; bases not matched to a gene: 6. CDR1 and CDR2 from the germline V gene are MNHNY and SVGAGI (reference sequence). CDR3 length equals 15 residues. The CDR3 is CASSYSWGGDYEQYF. The CDR3 nucleotides are TGTGCCAGCAGTTACTCTTGGGGAGGGGATTACGAGCAGTACTTC.

The chain recombines TRBV5-4 with TRBJ1-6; D gene ambiguous. The V end was cut by 3 bases, the J end by 8 bases, with 9 bases between. Germline-derived CDR1 and CDR2 are SGHNT and YYREEE (reference sequence). The CDR3 is made up of 13 amino acids. In DNA form, the CDR3 reads TGTGCCAGCAGCTGGGGTCAGGATTCACCCCTCCACTTT. The encoded protein is CASSWGQDSPLHF.

The rearrangement uses TRBV23-1 and TRBJ1-5; no definite D call. TRBV23-1 is annotated as an ORF whose role is uncertain. This CDR3 is 9 amino acids long. V gave up 7 bases and J gave up 8 bases, with 3 bases separating them. The CDR3 sequence is CASNKPQHF. The CDR3, as DNA: TGCGCCAGCAACAAGCCCCAGCATTTT.

The chain is built from TRBV20-1 and TRBJ2-7; D gene ambiguous. CDR1 is DFQATT, CDR2 SNEGSKA, per germline (reference sequence). The CDR3 runs 11 residues. The V end was cut by 5 bases, the J end by 3 bases, with 8 bases between. As DNA, the CDR3 is TGCAGTGCTGACACCGGCTACGAGCAGTACTTC. Amino acid sequence: CSADTGYEQYF.

V usage is TRBV29-1 and J usage is TRBJ1-3; D remains ambiguous. The CDR3 runs to 17 residues. V lost 5 bases and J 2 bases, leaving 22 bases between the germline ends. CDR1 and CDR2 from the germline V gene are SQVTM and ANQGSEA. The CDR3 nucleotides read TGCAGCGTTACCGGTCCGCCCGAAAAGACGACTGGAAACACCATATATTTT. This sequence encodes CSVTGPPEKTTGNTIYF.

This clone was counted a single time. The gene calls are TRBV2 and TRBJ2-1; 8 bases are a match to TRBD2. Germline CDR1 and CDR2: SNHLY and FYNNEI. This CDR3 contains 13 residues. V was pared by 7 bases and J by 6 bases, with 5 bases of the junction left unmatched. In DNA, the CDR3 is TGTGCCAGCAACCCCGGGGGGGCCAATGAGCAGTTCTTC. Amino acid sequence: CASNPGGANEQFF.

The chain joins TRBV5-1 to TRBJ1-1; D is ambiguous. CDR3 size: 14 residues. The germline V and J ends were trimmed by 0 bases and 8 bases, with 14 bases remaining between them. Germline-derived CDR1 and CDR2 are SGHRS and YFSETQ. The CDR3 is CASSLEYQPAEAFF. The DNA for the CDR3 is TGCGCCAGCAGCTTGGAATACCAGCCAGCCGAAGCTTTCTTT.